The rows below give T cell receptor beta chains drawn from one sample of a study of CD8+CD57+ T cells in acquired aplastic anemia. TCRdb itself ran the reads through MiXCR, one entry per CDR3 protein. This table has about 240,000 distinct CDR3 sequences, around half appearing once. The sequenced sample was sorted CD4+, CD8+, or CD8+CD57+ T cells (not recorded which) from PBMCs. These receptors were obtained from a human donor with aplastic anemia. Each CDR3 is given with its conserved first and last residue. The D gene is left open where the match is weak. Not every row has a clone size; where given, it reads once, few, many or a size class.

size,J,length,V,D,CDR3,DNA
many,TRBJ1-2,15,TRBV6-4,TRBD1,CASSEGEGQGYGYTF,TGTGCCAGCAGTGAAGGGGAAGGACAGGGCTATGGCTACACCTTC
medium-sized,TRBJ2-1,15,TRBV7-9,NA,CASSTHFSVHNEQFF,TGTGCCAGCAGCACCCATTTTTCTGTCCACAATGAGCAGTTCTTC
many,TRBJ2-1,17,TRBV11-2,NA,CASSLGGWSHSYNEQFF,TGTGCCAGCAGCTTAGGCGGCTGGAGTCACTCCTACAATGAGCAGTTCTTC
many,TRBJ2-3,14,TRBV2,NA,CASSEEAQTDTQYF,TGTGCCAGCAGTGAAGAGGCCCAGACAGATACGCAGTATTTT
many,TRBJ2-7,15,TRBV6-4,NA,CASSAHDPKPNEQYF,TGTGCCAGCAGTGCCCACGACCCTAAGCCTAACGAGCAGTACTTC
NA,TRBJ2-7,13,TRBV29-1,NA,CSVDGAGTYEQYF,TGCAGCGTTGACGGCGCGGGAACATACGAGCAGTACTTC
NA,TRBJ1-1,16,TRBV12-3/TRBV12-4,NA,CASSRHPGVGITEAFF,TGTGCCAGCAGCCGCCACCCGGGTGTGGGAATCACTGAAGCTTTCTTT
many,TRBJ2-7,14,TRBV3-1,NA,CASSQDPTSYEQYF,TGTGCCAGCAGCCAAGATCCGACATCCTACGAGCAGTACTTC
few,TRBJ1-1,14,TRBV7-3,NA,CASRLLGSRTEAFF,TGTGCCAGCCGCCTTTTGGGGAGTCGCACTGAAGCTTTCTTT
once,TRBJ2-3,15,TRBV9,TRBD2,CASRPGTSGTNEQYF,TGTGCCAGCAGACCAGGGACTAGCGGGACGAATGAGCAGTATTTT
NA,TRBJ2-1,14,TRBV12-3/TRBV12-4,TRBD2,CASSSGLAYNEQFF,TGTGCCAGCAGTTCGGGACTAGCCTACAATGAGCAGTTCTTC
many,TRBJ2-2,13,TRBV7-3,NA,CASSVIGSGELFF,TGTGCCAGCAGCGTCATAGGTTCCGGGGAGCTGTTTTTT
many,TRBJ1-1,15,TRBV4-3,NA,CASSTSTSLNTEAFF,TGCGCCAGCAGCACCTCCACTAGTTTGAACACTGAAGCTTTCTTT
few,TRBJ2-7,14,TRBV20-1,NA,CSARSPEIFAEQYF,TGCAGTGCTAGATCCCCCGAAATCTTCGCCGAGCAGTACTTC
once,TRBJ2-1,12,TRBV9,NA,CASSVRYNEQFF,TGTGCCAGCAGCGTGCGTTACAATGAGCAGTTCTTC
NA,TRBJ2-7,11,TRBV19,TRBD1,CASVQGSEQYF,TGTGCCAGTGTACAGGGGAGCGAGCAGTACTTC
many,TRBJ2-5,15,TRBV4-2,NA,CASSHRWSSLETQYF,TGTGCCAGCAGCCACCGCTGGTCTAGTCTGGAGACCCAGTACTTC
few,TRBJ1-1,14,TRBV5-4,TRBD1,CAGTGTGLNTEAFF,TGTGCCGGCACCGGGACAGGGCTGAACACTGAAGCTTTCTTT
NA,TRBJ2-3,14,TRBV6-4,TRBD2,CASSGTSGTDTQYF,TGTGCCAGCAGTGGGACTAGCGGGACAGATACGCAGTATTTT
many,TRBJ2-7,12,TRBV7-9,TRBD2,CASSLGLEEQYF,TGTGCCAGCAGCCTAGGACTAGAGGAGCAGTACTTC
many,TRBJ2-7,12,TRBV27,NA,CASTPPTGEQYF,TGTGCCAGCACCCCCCCGACAGGCGAGCAGTACTTC
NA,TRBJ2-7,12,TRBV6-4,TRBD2,CASSPTSNEQYF,TGTGCCAGCAGTCCGACTAGCAACGAGCAGTACTTC
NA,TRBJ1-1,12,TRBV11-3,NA,CASSLDGGPAFF,TGTGCCAGCAGCTTAGATGGCGGGCCAGCTTTCTTT
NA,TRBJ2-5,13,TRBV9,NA,CASSVDRVSTQYF,TGTGCCAGCAGCGTAGACAGGGTCTCGACCCAGTACTTC
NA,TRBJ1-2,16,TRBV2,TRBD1,CASSQRRTGNYYGYTF,TGTGCCAGCAGCCAGAGAAGGACAGGGAACTACTATGGCTACACCTTC
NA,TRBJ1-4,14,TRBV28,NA,CASSPRDIYEKLFF,TGTGCCAGCAGCCCCCGGGACATCTATGAAAAACTGTTTTTT
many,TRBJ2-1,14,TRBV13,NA,CASSLRQVINEQFF,TGTGCCAGCAGCTTAAGACAGGTTATTAATGAGCAGTTCTTC
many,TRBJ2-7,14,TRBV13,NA,CASSLGDGPAEQYF,TGTGCCAGCAGCTTAGGAGACGGGCCCGCGGAGCAGTACTTC
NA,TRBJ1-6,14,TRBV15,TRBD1,CATSGRTGLSPLHF,TGTGCCACCAGCGGACGGACAGGGCTCTCACCCCTCCACTTT
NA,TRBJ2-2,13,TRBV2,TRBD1,CASGTGGTGELFF,TGTGCCAGCGGAACAGGGGGCACCGGGGAGCTGTTTTTT
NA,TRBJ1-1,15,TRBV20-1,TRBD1,CSARGQGEMNTEAFF,TGCAGTGCTAGGGGACAGGGGGAAATGAACACTGAAGCTTTCTTT
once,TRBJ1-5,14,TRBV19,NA,CASSRDSGNQPQHF,TGTGCCAGTAGTAGAGACAGTGGCAATCAGCCCCAGCATTTT
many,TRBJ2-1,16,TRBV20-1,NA,CSARDLRDGVNNEQFF,TGCAGTGCTAGAGATCTGAGGGACGGGGTCAACAATGAGCAGTTCTTC
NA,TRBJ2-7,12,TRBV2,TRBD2,CASRGAAGEQYF,TGTGCCAGCAGGGGCGCAGCGGGGGAGCAGTACTTC
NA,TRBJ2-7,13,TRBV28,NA,CASSLGARYEQYF,TGTGCCAGCAGTTTAGGAGCACGTTACGAGCAGTACTTC
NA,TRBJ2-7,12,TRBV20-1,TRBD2,CSAWTSLSEQYF,TGCAGTGCTTGGACTAGCTTAAGCGAGCAGTACTTC
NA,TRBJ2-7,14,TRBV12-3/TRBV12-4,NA,CASSLWSGTYEQYF,TGTGCCAGCAGTTTATGGTCAGGGACCTACGAGCAGTACTTC
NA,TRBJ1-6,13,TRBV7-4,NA,CASSCGTNSPLHF,TGTGCCAGCAGCTGCGGGACAAATTCGCCCCTCCACTTT
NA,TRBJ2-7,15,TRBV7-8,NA,CASSLTQGPSYEQYF,TGTGCCAGCAGCCTAACCCAGGGACCCTCCTACGAGCAGTACTTC
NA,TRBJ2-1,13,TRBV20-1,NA,CSARDGLYNEQFF,TGCAGTGCTAGAGATGGGCTCTACAATGAGCAGTTCTTC
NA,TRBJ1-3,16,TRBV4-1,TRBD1,CASSQEAGTGRDTIYF,TGCGCCAGCAGCCAAGAGGCCGGGACAGGGAGGGACACCATATATTTT
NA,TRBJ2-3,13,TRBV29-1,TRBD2,CSVSSGLGDTQYF,TGCAGCGTTTCTAGCGGCCTTGGGGATACGCAGTATTTT
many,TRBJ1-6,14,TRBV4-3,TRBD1,CASSQGQGSPPLHF,TGCGCCAGCAGCCAAGGACAGGGGAGCCCACCCCTCCACTTT
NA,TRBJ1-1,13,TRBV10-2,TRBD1,CASKGQAGLQAFF,TGCGCCAGCAAGGGACAGGCGGGCTTACAAGCTTTCTTT
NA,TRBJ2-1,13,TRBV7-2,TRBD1,CASTRGPQREQFF,TGTGCCAGCACCAGGGGGCCTCAGCGAGAGCAGTTCTTC
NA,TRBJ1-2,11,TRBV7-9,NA,CATHRSYGYTF,TGTGCCACCCATCGGTCCTATGGCTACACCTTC
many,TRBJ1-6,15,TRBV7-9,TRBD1,CASSPTGSYNSPLHF,TGTGCCAGCAGTCCGACAGGGAGCTATAATTCACCCCTCCACTTT
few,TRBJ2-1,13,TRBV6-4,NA,CASSVVPYNEQFF,TGTGCCAGCAGCGTAGTGCCATACAATGAGCAGTTCTTC
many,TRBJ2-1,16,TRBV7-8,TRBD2,CASSDTLAVHYNEQFF,TGTGCCAGCAGCGATACTCTAGCGGTACATTACAATGAGCAGTTCTTC
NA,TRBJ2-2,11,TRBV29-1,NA,CSGPYTGELFF,TGCAGCGGCCCATACACCGGGGAGCTGTTTTTT
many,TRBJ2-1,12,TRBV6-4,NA,CASSDGVNEQFF,TGTGCCAGCAGTGACGGCGTGAATGAGCAGTTCTTC